This T cell receptor (beta chain) emerged from a study of T cell repertoires in cytomegalovirus infection. Across the whole study: Public TCR beta signatures marked donors with CMV infection and the matching HLA.

One entry per CDR3 protein, called by TCRdb with MiXCR from the reads. The sample consists of 200,000 to 300,000 distinct CDR3 sequences, approximately 8.3% of them appearing once. V was pared by 1 base and J by 8 bases, with 6 bases between. The germline CDR1 and CDR2 sequences are LGHDT and YNNKEL (reference sequence). This CDR3 contains 12 residues. The sequence derives from a human donor in good health (CMV status not recorded). Some clones in this sample may be carry-over from other donors' samples. This chain uses TRBV3-1 with TRBJ1-5; D is unclear. The sequencing input was PBMCs. The CDR3 sequence: CASSQVGEPQHF. DNA of the CDR3: TGTGCCAGCAGCCAAGTTGGGGAGCCCCAGCATTTT.